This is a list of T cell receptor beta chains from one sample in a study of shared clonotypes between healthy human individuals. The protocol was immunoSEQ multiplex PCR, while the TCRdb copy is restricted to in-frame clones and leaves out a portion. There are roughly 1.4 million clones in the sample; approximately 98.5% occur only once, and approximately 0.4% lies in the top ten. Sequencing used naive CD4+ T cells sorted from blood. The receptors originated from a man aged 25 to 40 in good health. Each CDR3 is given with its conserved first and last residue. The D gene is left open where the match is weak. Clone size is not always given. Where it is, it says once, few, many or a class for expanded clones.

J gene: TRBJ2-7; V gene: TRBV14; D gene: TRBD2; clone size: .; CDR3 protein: CASSQATAGIAGRYEQYF; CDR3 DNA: TGTGCCAGCAGCCAAGCGACGGCAGGGATAGCGGGAAGGTACGAGCAGTACTTC
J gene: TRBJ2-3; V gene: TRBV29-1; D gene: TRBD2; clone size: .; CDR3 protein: CSVLGLAGDWIGDTQYF; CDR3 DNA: TGCAGCGTACTGGGACTAGCGGGGGATTGGATCGGAGATACGCAGTATTTT
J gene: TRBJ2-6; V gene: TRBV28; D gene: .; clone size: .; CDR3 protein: CASIGTLGANVLTF; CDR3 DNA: TGTGCCAGCATAGGCACCCTTGGGGCCAACGTCCTGACTTTC
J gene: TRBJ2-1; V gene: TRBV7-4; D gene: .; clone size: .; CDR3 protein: CASSLYSCGLIPDNEQFF; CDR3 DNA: TGTGCCAGCAGCTTATACAGCTGTGGACTCATCCCTGACAATGAGCAGTTCTTC
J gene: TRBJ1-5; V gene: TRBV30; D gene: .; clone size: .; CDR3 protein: CAWSPGLDQPQHF; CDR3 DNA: TGTGCCTGGAGTCCGGGGCTGGACCAGCCCCAGCATTTT
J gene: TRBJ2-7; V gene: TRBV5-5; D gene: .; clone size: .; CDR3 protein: CASSSPRYEQYF; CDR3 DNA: TGTGCCAGCAGCTCCCCAAGGTACGAGCAGTACTTC
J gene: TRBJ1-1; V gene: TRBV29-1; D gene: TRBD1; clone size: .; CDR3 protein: CSVGPGQGMNTEAFF; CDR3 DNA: TGCAGCGTTGGCCCCGGACAGGGGATGAACACTGAAGCTTTCTTT
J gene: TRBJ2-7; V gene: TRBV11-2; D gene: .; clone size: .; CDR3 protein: CASSSFRDERVYEQYF; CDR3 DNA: TGTGCCAGCAGCTCTTTCCGGGATGAAAGAGTTTACGAGCAGTACTTC
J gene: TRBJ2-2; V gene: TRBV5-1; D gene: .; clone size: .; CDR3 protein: CASSAWDSIGGPNTGELFF; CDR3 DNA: TGCGCCAGCAGCGCTTGGGACAGCATAGGGGGGCCTAACACCGGGGAGCTGTTTTTT
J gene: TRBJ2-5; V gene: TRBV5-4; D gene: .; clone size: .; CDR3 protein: CASSLGGSKETQYF; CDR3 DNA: TGTGCCAGCAGCTTGGGGGGGAGCAAAGAGACCCAGTACTTC
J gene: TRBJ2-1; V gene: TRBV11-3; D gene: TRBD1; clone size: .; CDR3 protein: CASSLAGTVPNNEQFF; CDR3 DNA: TGTGCCAGCAGCTTAGCTGGGACAGTTCCGAACAATGAGCAGTTCTTC
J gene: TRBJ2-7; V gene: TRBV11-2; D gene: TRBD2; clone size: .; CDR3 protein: CASSPGLAGSYEQYF; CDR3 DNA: TGTGCCAGCAGCCCGGGACTAGCGGGCTCCTACGAGCAGTACTTC
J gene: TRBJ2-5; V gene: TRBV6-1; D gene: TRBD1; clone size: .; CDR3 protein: CASRRTGTGETQYF; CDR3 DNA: TGTGCCAGCAGGCGAACAGGGACAGGAGAGACCCAGTACTTC
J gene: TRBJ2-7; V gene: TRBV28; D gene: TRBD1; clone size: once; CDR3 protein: CASSSLPGQGNSYEQYF; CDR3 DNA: TGTGCCAGCAGTTCGCTCCCGGGACAGGGAAACTCCTACGAGCAGTACTTC
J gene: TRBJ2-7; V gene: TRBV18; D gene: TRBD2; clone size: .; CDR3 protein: CASSPIGTSGSYEQYF; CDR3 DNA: TGTGCCAGCTCACCGATCGGGACTAGCGGCTCCTACGAGCAGTACTTC
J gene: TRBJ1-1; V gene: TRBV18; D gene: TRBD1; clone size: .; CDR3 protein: CASSPETGSTEAFF; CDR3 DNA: TGTGCCAGCTCACCGGAGACAGGGTCCACTGAAGCTTTCTTT
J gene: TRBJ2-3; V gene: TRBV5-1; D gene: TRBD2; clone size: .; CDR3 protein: CASSLFQAGGLSTDTQYF; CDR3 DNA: TGCGCCAGCAGCTTGTTCCAAGCGGGGGGCCTAAGCACAGATACGCAGTATTTT
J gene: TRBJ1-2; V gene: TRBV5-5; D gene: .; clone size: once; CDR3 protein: CASSLASVLVGYTF; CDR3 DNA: TGTGCCAGCAGCTTGGCCTCTGTCTTAGTGGGCTACACCTTC
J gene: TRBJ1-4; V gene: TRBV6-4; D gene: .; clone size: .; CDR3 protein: CASSESATNEKLFF; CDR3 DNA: TGTGCCAGCAGTGAGAGTGCAACTAATGAAAAACTGTTTTTT
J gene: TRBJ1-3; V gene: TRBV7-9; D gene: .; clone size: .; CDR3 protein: CASTKTLQFRESGNTIYF; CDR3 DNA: TGTGCCAGCACCAAGACACTCCAATTCAGGGAATCAGGAAACACCATATATTTT
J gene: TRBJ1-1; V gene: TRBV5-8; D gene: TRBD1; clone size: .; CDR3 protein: CASSRAGDRYFFF; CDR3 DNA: TGTGCCAGCAGCCGAGCGGGGGACAGGTATTTTTTCTTT
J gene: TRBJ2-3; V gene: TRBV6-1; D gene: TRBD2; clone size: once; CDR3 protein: CASKGITGGADTQYF; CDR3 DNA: TGTGCCAGCAAGGGAATTACGGGAGGGGCAGATACGCAGTATTTT
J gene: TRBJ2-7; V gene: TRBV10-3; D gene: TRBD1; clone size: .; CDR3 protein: CAISEHPGQANSYEQYF; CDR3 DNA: TGTGCCATCAGTGAACACCCGGGACAGGCGAACTCCTACGAGCAGTACTTC
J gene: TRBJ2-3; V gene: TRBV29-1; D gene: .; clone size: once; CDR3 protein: CSVGRKNTQYF; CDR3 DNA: TGCAGCGTTGGGAGAAAGAATACGCAGTATTTT
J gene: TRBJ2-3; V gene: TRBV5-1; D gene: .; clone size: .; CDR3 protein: CASSLEIDTQYF; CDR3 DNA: TGCGCCAGCAGCTTGGAGATTGATACGCAGTATTTT
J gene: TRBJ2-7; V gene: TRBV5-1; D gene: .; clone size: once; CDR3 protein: CASSGSQKKEQYF; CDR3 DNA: TGCGCCAGCAGTGGGAGTCAGAAGAAGGAGCAGTACTTC
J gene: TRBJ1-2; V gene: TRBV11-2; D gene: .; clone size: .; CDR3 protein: CASSLEGFGYTF; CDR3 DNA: TGTGCCAGCAGCTTAGAGGGCTTTGGCTACACCTTC
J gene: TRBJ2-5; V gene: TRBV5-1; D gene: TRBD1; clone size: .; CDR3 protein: CASSQGQGREETQYF; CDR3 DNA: TGCGCCAGCAGCCAGGGACAGGGGAGGGAGGAGACCCAGTACTTC
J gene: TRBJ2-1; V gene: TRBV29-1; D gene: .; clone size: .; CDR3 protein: CSVVGFNEQFF; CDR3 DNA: TGCAGCGTTGTAGGGTTTAATGAGCAGTTCTTC
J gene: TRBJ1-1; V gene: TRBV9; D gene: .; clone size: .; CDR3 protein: CASSGRENMNTEAFF; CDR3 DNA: TGTGCCAGCAGCGGCCGCGAGAACATGAACACTGAAGCTTTCTTT
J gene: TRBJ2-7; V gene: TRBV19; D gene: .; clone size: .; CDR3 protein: CASAGSSYEQYF; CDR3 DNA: TGTGCCAGTGCAGGGTCCTCCTACGAGCAGTACTTC
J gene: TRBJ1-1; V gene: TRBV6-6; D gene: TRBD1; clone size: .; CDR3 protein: CASSNRGRTTFF; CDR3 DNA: TGTGCCAGCAGTAACAGGGGGCGGACGACTTTCTTT
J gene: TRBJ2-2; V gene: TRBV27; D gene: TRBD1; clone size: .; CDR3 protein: CASRPLTGDGTGELFF; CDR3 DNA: TGTGCCAGCAGGCCTTTGACAGGGGACGGCACCGGGGAGCTGTTTTTT
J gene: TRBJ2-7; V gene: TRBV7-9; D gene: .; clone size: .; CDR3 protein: CASSFGQNYEQYF; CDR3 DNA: TGTGCCAGCAGCTTCGGGCAGAACTACGAGCAGTACTTC
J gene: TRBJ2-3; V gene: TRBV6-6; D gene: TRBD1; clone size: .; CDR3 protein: CASRDRQGYDTQYF; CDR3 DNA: TGTGCCAGCAGGGATCGACAGGGTTACGATACGCAGTATTTT
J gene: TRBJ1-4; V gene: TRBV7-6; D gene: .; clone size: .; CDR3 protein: CASSPRTPGPATNEKLFF; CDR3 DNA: TGTGCCAGCAGCCCAAGAACTCCAGGACCAGCAACTAATGAAAAACTGTTTTTT
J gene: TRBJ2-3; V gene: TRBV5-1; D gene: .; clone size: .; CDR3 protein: CASSPPGGTDTQYF; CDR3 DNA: TGCGCCAGCAGCCCCCCCGGCGGCACAGATACGCAGTATTTT